The 8 T cell receptor beta chains below come from one sample, sequenced in a study of control samples from healthy donors and cancer patients. Produced via immunoSEQ multiplex PCR; TCRdb's table is partial and in-frame only. The sample holds roughly 90,000 clones, approximately 91% seen once. Sequencing input: PBMCs. The receptor source for this set is a woman in her forties or fifties with colorectal cancer.

This sequence joins TRBV15 and TRBJ2-5; D gene unclear. Looked up from germline, CDR1 is LNHNV and CDR2 is YYDKDF (reference sequence). The CDR3 has 13 amino acids. Trimming cost V 0 bases and J 5 bases, with 7 bases left between them. The DNA for the CDR3 is TGTGCCACCAGCAGAGACGTCGGGGAGACCCAGTACTTC. This codes for CATSRDVGETQYF.

Only a few counts were recorded for this clone. Here the CDR3 reads CASSIGGGYTF. Here the CDR3 DNA reads TGTGCCAGTAGTATAGGAGGTGGCTACACCTTC. V usage is TRBV19 and J usage is TRBJ1-2; no clear D. V dropped 1 base and J dropped 7 bases, with 4 bases sitting between them. Germline lookup yields CDR1 LNHDA and CDR2 SQIVND (reference sequence). This CDR3 has 11 amino acids. The full variable domain, completed using reference TRBV19 and TRBJ1-2, is DGGITQSPKYLFRKEGQNVTLSCEQNLNHDAMYWYRQDPGQGLRLIYYSQIVNDFQKGDIAEGYSVSREKKESFPLTVTSAQKNPTAFYLCASSIGGGYTFGSGTRLTVV.

The genes are TRBV3-1 (or the pseudogene TRBV3-2) and TRBJ2-3, with a possible D match to TRBD1 (5 bases). Germline V gene sequence: CDR1 LGHDT, CDR2 YNNKEL (reference sequence). Deletions cut 4 bases from V and 4 bases from J, with 12 bases between. This CDR3 is 14 amino acids long. In DNA, the CDR3 is TGTGCCAGCAGCCCCCAGATAGGGGCAGATACGCAGTATTTT. Protein product: CASSPQIGADTQYF.

The CDR3 coding sequence is TGCAGTGCTAGTTCCTCACAACACCTCGGGTCGAATGAGCAGTTCTTC. Protein sequence: CSASSSQHLGSNEQFF. The chain has TRBV20-1 and TRBJ2-1, with D uncertain. The germline V gene encodes CDR1 DFQATT and CDR2 SNEGSKA (reference sequence). V gave up 3 bases and J gave up 7 bases, with 22 bases separating them. The CDR3 is 16 amino acids.

The J gene is TRBJ2-3, the V gene TRBV9; possible D gene TRBD2, 5 bases. This CDR3 comprises 16 residues. V was pared by 0 bases and J by 0 bases, with 11 bases between. The germline gives CDR1 SGDLS, CDR2 YYNGEE. CDR3 DNA: TGTGCCAGCAGCGTAGAAGGCTCGGGGAGCACAGATACGCAGTATTTT. This sequence encodes CASSVEGSGSTDTQYF.

The chain uses TRBV7-2 and TRBJ2-5; tentative D call: TRBD2 (6 bases). CDR1 SGHTA and CDR2 FQGNSA come from the germline V gene. This CDR3 is built from 15 residues. The V end lost 5 bases, the J end lost 3 bases, and 16 bases lay between the germline ends. CDR3 protein: CASSPPWDWKETQYF. In nucleotides, the CDR3 is TGTGCCAGCAGCCCACCGTGGGACTGGAAAGAGACCCAGTACTTC.

J is TRBJ2-3 and V is TRBV24-1; D unresolved. The CDR3 covers 14 residues. Looked up from germline, CDR1 is KGHDR and CDR2 is SFDVKD. Trimming left V 5 bases short and J 0 bases short, with 8 bases between. The CDR3 region is CATSVPASTDTQYF. The CDR3 region has the DNA TGTGCCACCAGTGTACCAGCTAGCACAGATACGCAGTATTTT.

The chain carries TRBV7-9 and TRBJ2-5; TRBD1 might be the D (6 bases). Germline CDR1 and CDR2: SEHNR and FQNEAQ (reference sequence). V lost 5 bases and J lost 2, with 12 bases in between. The CDR3 runs 14 residues. The CDR3 sequence: CASSEGGRQETQYF. The CDR3 DNA reads as TGTGCCAGCAGCGAAGGGGGACGACAAGAGACCCAGTACTTC.